The sequence of this T cell receptor (beta chain) was determined in a study of T cells in Graves' hyperthyroidism and ophthalmopathy. Study-wide background: Blood was drawn when the patient was first diagnosed and still untreated. Notes on the study in general: The blood repertoire included most of the expanded thyroid clonotypes above 0.001.

J gave up 0 bases and V 5 bases, and 9 bases lay outside the gene matches. CDR3 size: 17 residues. Germline assignment: CDR1 MNHEY and CDR2 SMNVEV (reference sequence). It was RNA transcripts that yielded the amplified TCR beta CDR3 regions. TCR CDR3 regions were first amplified by RT-PCR with HTBI primers. TCRdb called the multiplex PCR reads again in MiXCR, with one record for every CDR3 protein. The data show about 590,000 distinct CDR3 sequences, with 15% to 19% seen just once and under 7.5% held by the top ten. Patients were excluded for uncontrolled infection, other autoimmune disease, pregnancy or lactation. Comment on this clonotype: Its antigen is not identified. A read error may explain this, as a much larger clone is one base away.

The TCR sequence derives from a woman aged 30 to 39 with Graves' hyperthyroidism. This sequence joins TRBV27 and TRBJ2-7, with TRBD1 matching 11 bases. The sample was blood. This chain's CDR3 is CASSQIPGQGGSYEQYF. The CDR3 region has the DNA TGTGCCAGCAGTCAAATTCCGGGACAGGGGGGCTCCTACGAGCAGTACTTC.